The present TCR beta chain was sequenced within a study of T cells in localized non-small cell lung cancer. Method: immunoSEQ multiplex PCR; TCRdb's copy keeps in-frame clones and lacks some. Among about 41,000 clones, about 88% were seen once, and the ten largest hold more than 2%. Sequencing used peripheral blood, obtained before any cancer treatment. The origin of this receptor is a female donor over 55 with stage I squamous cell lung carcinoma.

The CDR3 DNA reads TGTGCCAGCTCCCGGGAAGGGGGAGCGCATGAGCAGTTCTTC. Amino acid sequence: CASSREGGAHEQFF. V and J are TRBV6-4 and TRBJ2-1, with D possibly being TRBD1 (6 bases). The V end was cut by 8 bases, the J end by 8 bases, with 19 bases between. The CDR3 runs to 14 residues. Germline CDR1 and CDR2: MRHNA and SNTAGT.